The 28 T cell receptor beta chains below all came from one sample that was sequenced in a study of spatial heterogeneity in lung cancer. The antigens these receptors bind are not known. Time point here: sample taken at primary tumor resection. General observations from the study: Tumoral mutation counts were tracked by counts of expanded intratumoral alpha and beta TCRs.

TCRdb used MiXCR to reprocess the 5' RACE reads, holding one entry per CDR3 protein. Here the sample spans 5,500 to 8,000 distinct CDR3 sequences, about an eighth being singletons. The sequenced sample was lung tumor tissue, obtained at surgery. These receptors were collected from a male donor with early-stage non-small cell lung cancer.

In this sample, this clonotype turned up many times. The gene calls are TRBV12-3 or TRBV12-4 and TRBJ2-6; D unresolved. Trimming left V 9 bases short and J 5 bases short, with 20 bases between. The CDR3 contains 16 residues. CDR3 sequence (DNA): TGTGCCAGTGAACAAAGCATCTTTTCTAGGGCCAACGTCCTGACTTTC. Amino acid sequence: CASEQSIFSRANVLTF.

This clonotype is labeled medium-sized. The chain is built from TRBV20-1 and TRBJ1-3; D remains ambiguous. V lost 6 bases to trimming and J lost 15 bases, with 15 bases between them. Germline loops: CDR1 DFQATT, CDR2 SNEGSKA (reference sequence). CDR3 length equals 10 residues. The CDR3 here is CSASPGAAYF. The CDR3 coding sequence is TGCAGTGCCTCCCCGGGAGCAGCATATTTT.

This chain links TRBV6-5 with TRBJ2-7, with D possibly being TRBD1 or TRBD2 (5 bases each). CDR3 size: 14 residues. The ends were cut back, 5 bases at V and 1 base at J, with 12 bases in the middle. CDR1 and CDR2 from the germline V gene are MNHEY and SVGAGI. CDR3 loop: CASSPDGASYEQYF. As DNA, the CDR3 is TGTGCCAGCAGTCCCGACGGGGCATCCTACGAGCAGTACTTC.

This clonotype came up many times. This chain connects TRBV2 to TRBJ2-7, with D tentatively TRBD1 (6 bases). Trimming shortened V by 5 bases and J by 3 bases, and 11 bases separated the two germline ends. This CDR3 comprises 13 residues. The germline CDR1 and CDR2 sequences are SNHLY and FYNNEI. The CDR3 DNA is TGTGCCAGCAGTCGACAGGTTCACTACGAGCAGTACTTC. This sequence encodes CASSRQVHYEQYF.

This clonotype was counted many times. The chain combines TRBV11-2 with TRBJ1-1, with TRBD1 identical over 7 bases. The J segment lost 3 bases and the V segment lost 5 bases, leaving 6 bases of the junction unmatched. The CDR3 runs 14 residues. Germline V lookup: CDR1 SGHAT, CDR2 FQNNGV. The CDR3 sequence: CASSPDDRDTEAFF. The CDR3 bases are TGTGCCAGCAGCCCCGACGACAGGGACACTGAAGCTTTCTTT.

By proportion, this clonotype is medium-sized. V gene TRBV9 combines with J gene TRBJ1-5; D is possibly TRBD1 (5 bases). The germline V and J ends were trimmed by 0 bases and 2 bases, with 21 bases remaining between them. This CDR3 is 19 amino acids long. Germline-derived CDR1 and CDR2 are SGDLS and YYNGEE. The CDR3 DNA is TGTGCCAGCAGCGTAGGAAGGGGACGAGCCTACACGGGCAATCAGCCCCAGCATTTT. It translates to CASSVGRGRAYTGNQPQHF. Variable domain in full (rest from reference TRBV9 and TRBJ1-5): DSGVTQTPKHLITATGQRVTLRCSPRSGDLSVYWYQQSLDQGLQFLIQYYNGEERAKGNILERFSAQQFPDLHSELNLSSLELGDSALYFCASSVGRGRAYTGNQPQHFGDGTRLSIL.

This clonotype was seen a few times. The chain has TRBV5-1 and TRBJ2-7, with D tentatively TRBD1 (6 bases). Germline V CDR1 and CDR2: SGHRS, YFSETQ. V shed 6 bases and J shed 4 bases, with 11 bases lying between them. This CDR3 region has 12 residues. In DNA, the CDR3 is TGCGCCAGCAAAGGGACACAATACGAGCAGTACTTC. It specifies CASKGTQYEQYF.

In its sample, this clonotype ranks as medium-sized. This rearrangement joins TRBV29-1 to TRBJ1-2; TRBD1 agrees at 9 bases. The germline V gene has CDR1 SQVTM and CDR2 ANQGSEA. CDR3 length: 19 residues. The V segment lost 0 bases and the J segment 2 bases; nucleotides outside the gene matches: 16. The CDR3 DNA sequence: TGCAGCGTTGAAGATTTGATCCGGACAGGGGATTTTGGGAACTATGGCTACACCTTC. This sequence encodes CSVEDLIRTGDFGNYGYTF.

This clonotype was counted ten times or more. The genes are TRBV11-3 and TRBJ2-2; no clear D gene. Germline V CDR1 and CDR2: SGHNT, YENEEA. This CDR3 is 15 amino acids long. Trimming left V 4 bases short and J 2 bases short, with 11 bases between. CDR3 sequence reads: CASSSGPANTGELFF. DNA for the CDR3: TGTGCCAGCAGCTCCGGTCCAGCCAACACCGGGGAGCTGTTTTTT.

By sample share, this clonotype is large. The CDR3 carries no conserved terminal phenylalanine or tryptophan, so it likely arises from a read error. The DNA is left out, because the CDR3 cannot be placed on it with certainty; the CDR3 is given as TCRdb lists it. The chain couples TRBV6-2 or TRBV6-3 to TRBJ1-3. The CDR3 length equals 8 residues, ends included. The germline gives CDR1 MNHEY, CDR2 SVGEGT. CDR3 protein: CARRTEWI.

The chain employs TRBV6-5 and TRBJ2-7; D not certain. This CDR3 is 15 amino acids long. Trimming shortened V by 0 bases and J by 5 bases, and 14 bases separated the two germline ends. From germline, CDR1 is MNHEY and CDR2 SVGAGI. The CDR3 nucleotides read TGTGCCAGCAGTTACTCTACGGGCGCCGACAACGAGCAGTACTTC. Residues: CASSYSTGADNEQYF.

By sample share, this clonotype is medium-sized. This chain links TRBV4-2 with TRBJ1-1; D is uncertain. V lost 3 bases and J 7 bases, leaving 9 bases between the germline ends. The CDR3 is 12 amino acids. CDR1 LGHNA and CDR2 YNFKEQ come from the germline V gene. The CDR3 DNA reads TGTGCCAGCAGCCACCAAACACGTGAAGCTTTCTTT. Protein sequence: CASSHQTREAFF.

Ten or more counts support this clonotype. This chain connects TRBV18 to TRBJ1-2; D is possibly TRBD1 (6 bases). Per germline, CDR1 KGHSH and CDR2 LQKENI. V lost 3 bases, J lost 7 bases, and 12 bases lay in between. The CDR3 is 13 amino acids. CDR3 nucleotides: TGTGCCAGCTCACCCGGACAGACTCGTGGCTACACCTTC. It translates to CASSPGQTRGYTF.

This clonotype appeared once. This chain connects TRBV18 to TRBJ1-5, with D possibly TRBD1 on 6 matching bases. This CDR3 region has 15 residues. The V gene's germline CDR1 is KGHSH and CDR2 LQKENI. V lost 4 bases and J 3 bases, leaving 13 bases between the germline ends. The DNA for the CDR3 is TGTGCCAGCTCACACGACAGGAAGTTCAATCAGCCCCAGCATTTT. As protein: CASSHDRKFNQPQHF. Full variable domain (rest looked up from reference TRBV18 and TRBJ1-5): NAGVMQNPRHLVRRRGQEARLRCSPMKGHSHVYWYRQLPEEGLKFMVYLQKENIIDESGMPKERFSAEFPKEGPSILRIQQVVRGDSAAYFCASSHDRKFNQPQHFGDGTRLSIL.

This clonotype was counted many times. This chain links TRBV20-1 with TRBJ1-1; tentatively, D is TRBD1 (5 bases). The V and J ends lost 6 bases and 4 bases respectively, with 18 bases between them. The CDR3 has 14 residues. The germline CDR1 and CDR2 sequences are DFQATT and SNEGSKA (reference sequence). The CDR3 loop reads CSASARGGATEAFF. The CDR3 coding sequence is TGCAGTGCCTCAGCCCGCGGAGGGGCCACTGAAGCTTTCTTT.

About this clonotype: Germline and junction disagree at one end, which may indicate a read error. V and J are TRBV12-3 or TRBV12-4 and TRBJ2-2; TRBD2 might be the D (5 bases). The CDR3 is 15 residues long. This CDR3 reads CASSRGRLNTGELVF. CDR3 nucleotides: TGTGCCAGCTCACGGGGTAGACTAAACACCGGGGAGCTGGTTTTT.

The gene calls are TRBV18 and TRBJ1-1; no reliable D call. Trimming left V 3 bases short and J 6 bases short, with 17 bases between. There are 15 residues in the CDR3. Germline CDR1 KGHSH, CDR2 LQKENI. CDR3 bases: TGTGCCAGCTCACCGCTAAATTGGGAGATCGCTGAAGCTTTCTTT. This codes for CASSPLNWEIAEAFF.

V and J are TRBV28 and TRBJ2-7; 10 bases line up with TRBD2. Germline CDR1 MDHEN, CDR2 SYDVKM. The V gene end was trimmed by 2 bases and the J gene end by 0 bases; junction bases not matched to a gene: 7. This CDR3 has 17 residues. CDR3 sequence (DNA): TGTGCCAGCAGTTTACAACTAGCGGGGACGAGCTCCTACGAGCAGTACTTC. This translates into CASSLQLAGTSSYEQYF.

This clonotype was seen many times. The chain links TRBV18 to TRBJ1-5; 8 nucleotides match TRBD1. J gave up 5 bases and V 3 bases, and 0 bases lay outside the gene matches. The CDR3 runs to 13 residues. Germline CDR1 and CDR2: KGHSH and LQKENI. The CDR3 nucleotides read TGTGCCAGCTCACCGGACAGGGATCAGCCCCAGCATTTT. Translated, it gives CASSPDRDQPQHF.

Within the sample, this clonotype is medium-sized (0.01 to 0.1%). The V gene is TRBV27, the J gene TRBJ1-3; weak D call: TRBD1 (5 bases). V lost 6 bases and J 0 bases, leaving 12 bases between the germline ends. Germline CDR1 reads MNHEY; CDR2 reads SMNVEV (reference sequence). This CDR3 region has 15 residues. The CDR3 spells CASRQTGRSGNTIYF. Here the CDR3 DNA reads TGTGCCAGCAGACAAACAGGACGCTCTGGAAACACCATATATTTT.

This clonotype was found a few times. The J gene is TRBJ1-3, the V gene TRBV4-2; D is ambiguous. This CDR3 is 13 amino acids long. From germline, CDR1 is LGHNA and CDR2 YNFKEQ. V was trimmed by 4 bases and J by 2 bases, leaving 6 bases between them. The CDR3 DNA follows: TGTGCCAGCAGCCCCAGTACTGGAAACACCATATATTTT. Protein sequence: CASSPSTGNTIYF.

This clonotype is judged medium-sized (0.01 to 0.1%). The CDR3, as DNA: TGCAGCGTCCATGGGCCAGGGCCTGAGCAGTACTTC. It is translated as CSVHGPGPEQYF. V and J are TRBV29-1 and TRBJ2-7, with a tentative D call TRBD1 (5 bases). Germline V CDR1 and CDR2: SQVTM, ANQGSEA. CDR3 length: 12 amino acids. V shed 6 bases and J shed 7 bases, with 16 bases lying between them.

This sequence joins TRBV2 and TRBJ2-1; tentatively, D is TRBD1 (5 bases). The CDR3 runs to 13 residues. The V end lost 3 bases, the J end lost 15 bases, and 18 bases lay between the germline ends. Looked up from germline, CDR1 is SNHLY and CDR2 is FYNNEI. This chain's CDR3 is CASSEVLQGSTFF. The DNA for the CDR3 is TGTGCCAGCAGTGAGGTGTTGCAGGGAAGTACGTTCTTC.

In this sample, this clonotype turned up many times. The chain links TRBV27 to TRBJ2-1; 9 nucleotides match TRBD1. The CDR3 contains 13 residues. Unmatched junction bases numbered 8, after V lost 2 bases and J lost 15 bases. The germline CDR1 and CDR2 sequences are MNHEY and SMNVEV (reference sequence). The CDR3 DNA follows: TGTGCCAGCAGTTTAGCATCCGGGACAGGGCCGTTCTTC. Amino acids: CASSLASGTGPFF.

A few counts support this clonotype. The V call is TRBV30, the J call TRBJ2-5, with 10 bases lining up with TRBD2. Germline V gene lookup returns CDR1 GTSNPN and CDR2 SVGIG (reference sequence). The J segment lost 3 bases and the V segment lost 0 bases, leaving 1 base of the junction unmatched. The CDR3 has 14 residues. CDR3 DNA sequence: TGTGCCTGGAGTGTCGGGACTAGCGAAGAGACCCAGTACTTC. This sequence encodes CAWSVGTSEETQYF.

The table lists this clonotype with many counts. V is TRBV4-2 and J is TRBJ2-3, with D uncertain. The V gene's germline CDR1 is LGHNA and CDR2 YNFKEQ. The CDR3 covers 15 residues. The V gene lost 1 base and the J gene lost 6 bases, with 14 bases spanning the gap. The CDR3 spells CASSQVVRIGDTQYF. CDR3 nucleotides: TGTGCCAGCAGCCAAGTTGTTCGAATAGGGGATACGCAGTATTTT.

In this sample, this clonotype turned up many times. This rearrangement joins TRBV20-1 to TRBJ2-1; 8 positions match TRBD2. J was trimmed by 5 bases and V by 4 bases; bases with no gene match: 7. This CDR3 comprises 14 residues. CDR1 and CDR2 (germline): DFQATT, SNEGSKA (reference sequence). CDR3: CSATVPGRDNEQFF. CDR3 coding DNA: TGCAGTGCTACTGTTCCCGGGAGGGACAATGAGCAGTTCTTC.

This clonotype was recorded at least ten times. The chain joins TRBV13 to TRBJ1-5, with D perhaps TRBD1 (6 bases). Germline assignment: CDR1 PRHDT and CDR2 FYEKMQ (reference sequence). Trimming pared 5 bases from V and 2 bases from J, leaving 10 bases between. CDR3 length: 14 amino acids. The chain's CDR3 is CASSQGGRNQPQHF. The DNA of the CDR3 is TGTGCCAGCAGCCAAGGGGGACGCAATCAGCCCCAGCATTTT.